Listed below are T cell receptor beta chains from one sample, sequenced in a study of human T cells and chemical hapten exposure. TCRdb called the RACE reads again in MiXCR, with one record for every CDR3 protein. The data contain over 130,000 distinct CDR3 sequences, about 11% of them singletons. The sample here was whole blood, taken in connection with sensitization to the hapten diphenylcyclopropenone (DPC). These receptors came from a woman aged 45-65 years with alopecia areata. Some clones in this sample may be carry-over from other donors' samples. Each CDR3 is given with its conserved first and last residue. D genes are given only for firm matches. Size is omitted from some rows. Given values are once, few, many or a class for expanded clones.

few	TRBV7-9	TRBJ2-5	TRBD1	CASSRQGSGAKETQYF	TGTGCCAGCAGCCGACAGGGCAGCGGCGCGAAAGAGACCCAGTACTTC
few	TRBV29-1	TRBJ2-1	NA	CSVGGIDYNEQFF	TGCAGCGTTGGGGGAATCGACTACAATGAGCAGTTCTTC
few	TRBV2	TRBJ2-3	NA	CASSEVGIAVSTDTQYF	TGTGCCAGCAGTGAAGTGGGCATAGCGGTTAGCACAGATACGCAGTATTTT
many	TRBV6-6	TRBJ2-7	TRBD2	CASSGTSGKVADEQYF	TGTGCCAGCAGCGGGACTAGCGGGAAAGTCGCCGACGAGCAGTACTTC
many	TRBV6-2/TRBV6-3	TRBJ2-1	NA	CASKQGLTGHEQFF	TGTGCCAGCAAACAAGGGCTAACGGGACATGAGCAGTTCTTC
NA	TRBV29-1	TRBJ2-6	TRBD2	CSVRGGGANVLTF	TGCAGCGTGCGCGGGGGTGGGGCCAACGTCCTGACTTTC
few	TRBV5-1	TRBJ2-6	TRBD1	CASSLQGVIGANVLTF	TGCGCCAGCAGCTTGCAGGGGGTAATCGGGGCCAACGTCCTGACTTTC
NA	TRBV29-1	TRBJ2-7	NA	CSVEGDGGHEQYF	TGCAGCGTTGAAGGGGATGGGGGGCACGAGCAGTACTTC
many	TRBV7-6	TRBJ2-5	NA	CASSLVGSQETQYF	TGTGCCAGCAGCTTAGTCGGAAGCCAAGAGACCCAGTACTTC
many	TRBV12-3/TRBV12-4	TRBJ2-7	TRBD1	CASRRDRVGADYEQYF	TGTGCCAGCAGGAGGGACAGGGTAGGGGCGGACTACGAGCAGTACTTC
NA	TRBV2	TRBJ2-7	TRBD2	CASKGLAGAYEQYF	TGTGCCAGCAAAGGACTAGCGGGAGCCTACGAGCAGTACTTC
NA	TRBV2	TRBJ2-7	TRBD2	CASSASGSYEQYF	TGTGCCAGCAGTGCTAGCGGGAGCTACGAGCAGTACTTC
NA	TRBV29-1	TRBJ2-3	TRBD1	CSARKGAGNTQYF	TGCAGCGCGCGAAAGGGGGCTGGAAATACGCAGTATTTT